Listed here are 31 T cell receptor beta chains from one sample, sequenced in a study of T cell changes during pregnancy in multiple sclerosis. The method was immunoSEQ multiplex PCR; TCRdb's version includes in-frame clones alone and lacks a portion of them. This table has some 63,000 clones, 75% to 95% appearing once. Sequencing used peripheral blood, obtained before pregnancy. These TCRs come from a female donor with multiple sclerosis, enrolled in a pregnancy study.

This chain uses TRBV7-6 with TRBJ1-2; TRBD1 might be the D (5 bases). The CDR3 is made up of 13 amino acids. Germline V gene data show CDR1 as SGHVS and CDR2 as FNYEAQ. Trimming pared 5 bases from V and 4 bases from J, leaving 11 bases between. The DNA of the CDR3 is TGTGCCAGCAGCCAGGGCGGGGTCTATGGCTACACCTTC. This codes for CASSQGGVYGYTF. The whole variable domain, remainder taken from reference TRBV7-6 and TRBJ1-2, is GAGVSQSPRYKVTKRGQDVALRCDPISGHVSLYWYRQALGQGPEFLTYFNYEAQQDKSGLPNDRFSAERPEGSISTLTIQRTEQRDSAMYRCASSQGGVYGYTFGSGTRLTVV.

This chain joins TRBV29-1 and TRBJ1-1, with D maybe TRBD1 (6 bases). The CDR3 extends over 13 amino acids. Trimming took 2 bases from V and 3 from J, leaving 10 bases between them. The germline CDR1 and CDR2 sequences are SQVTM and ANQGSEA. The CDR3 here is CSVESRGYTEAFF. The DNA for the CDR3 is TGCAGCGTTGAAAGCAGGGGTTACACTGAAGCTTTCTTT.

This clone was detected only once. The chain joins TRBV6-4 to TRBJ1-2, with a possible D match to TRBD1 (6 bases). This CDR3 spans 13 amino acids. The germline CDR1 and CDR2 sequences are MRHNA and SNTAGT. V shed 5 bases and J shed 2 bases, with 9 bases lying between them. In DNA, the CDR3 is TGTGCCAGCAGTTCAGGGGTAAACTATGGCTACACCTTC. As protein: CASSSGVNYGYTF.

The chain employs TRBV7-9 and TRBJ1-5, with D unresolved. CDR3 length: 14 residues. The V gene's germline CDR1 is SEHNR and CDR2 FQNEAQ (reference sequence). Trimming left V 5 bases short and J 7 bases short, with 15 bases between. CDR3 bases: TGTGCCAGCAGCCCCACACCGGGGAACCAGCCCCAGCATTTT. As protein: CASSPTPGNQPQHF.

The chain joins TRBV9 to TRBJ2-3; the match to TRBD2 covers 7 bases. V trimming: 2 bases; J trimming: 5 bases; junction bases outside the gene matches: 11. The CDR3 totals 16 residues. Germline loops: CDR1 SGDLS, CDR2 YYNGEE. CDR3 protein: CASSVAGTTSGDTQYF. CDR3 in DNA: TGTGCCAGCAGCGTTGCCGGGACTACCTCCGGAGATACGCAGTATTTT.

The chain recombines TRBV7-2 with TRBJ2-5; D perhaps matches TRBD2 (5 bases). The V end was cut by 4 bases, the J end by 4 bases, with 13 bases between. CDR1 and CDR2 (germline): SGHTA, FQGNSA. This CDR3 contains 14 residues. CDR3 loop: CASSSRARGETQYF. Written as DNA, the CDR3 is TGTGCCAGCAGCTCCCGGGCCCGGGGAGAGACCCAGTACTTC.

The chain joins TRBV30 to TRBJ2-7; TRBD1 matches at 9 bases. CDR1 is GTSNPN, CDR2 SVGIG, per germline (reference sequence). Losses at the gene ends were 2 bases for V and 4 bases for J; bases not matched to a gene: 3. The CDR3 covers 13 residues. CDR3 protein: CAWSPDRGYEQYF. The CDR3 bases are TGTGCCTGGAGTCCAGACAGGGGGTACGAGCAGTACTTC.

The chain employs TRBV29-1 and TRBJ1-5, with 11 bases identical to TRBD1. Germline assignment: CDR1 SQVTM and CDR2 ANQGSEA. The CDR3 has 15 residues. With 6 bases clipped from V and 1 base from J, the junction kept 5 bases outside the gene matches. The CDR3 reads CSVGTGGGSNQPQHF. CDR3 in DNA: TGCAGCGTGGGGACAGGGGGGGGAAGCAATCAGCCCCAGCATTTT. The full variable domain, rest sourced from reference TRBV29-1 and TRBJ1-5, is SAVISQKPSRDICQRGTSLTIQCQVDSQVTMMFWYRQQPGQSLTLIATANQGSEATYESGFVIDKFPISRPNLTFSTLTVSNMSPEDSSIYLCSVGTGGGSNQPQHFGDGTRLSIL.

The chain joins TRBV9 to TRBJ2-5, with D perhaps matching TRBD2 (7 bases). The CDR3 consists of 16 residues. CDR1 is SGDLS, CDR2 YYNGEE, per germline. Trimming removed 4 bases at V and 4 bases at J, with 20 bases between. The CDR3 coding sequence is TGTGCCAGCAGCTTCCGGCCGGGGGGCGGAAGAGAGACCCAGTACTTC. Amino acid sequence: CASSFRPGGGRETQYF. Together with reference TRBV9 and TRBJ2-5, the CDR3 gives the full variable domain: DSGVTQTPKHLITATGQRVTLRCSPRSGDLSVYWYQQSLDQGLQFLIQYYNGEERAKGNILERFSAQQFPDLHSELNLSSLELGDSALYFCASSFRPGGGRETQYFGPGTRLLVL.

The rearrangement links TRBV6-4 to TRBJ2-3; no clear D. The germline gives CDR1 MRHNA, CDR2 SNTAGT. The CDR3 consists of 14 residues. Trimming removed 3 bases from V and 2 bases from J, with 9 bases in between. The CDR3 sequence is CASSEHFSTDTQYF. The DNA for the CDR3 is TGTGCCAGCAGTGAGCACTTTTCCACAGATACGCAGTATTTT.

The chain links TRBV6-1 to TRBJ1-6; the D gene is possibly TRBD1 (6 bases). CDR3 length: 13 residues. Germline values: CDR1 MNHNS, CDR2 SASEGT. Trimming cost V 5 bases and J 5 bases, with 7 bases left between them. CDR3 in DNA: TGTGCCAGCAGTAACAGGGATAATTCACCCCTCCACTTT. Translating gives CASSNRDNSPLHF.

This rearrangement joins TRBV2 to TRBJ2-5; maybe TRBD2 (7 bases). The ends were cut back, 5 bases at V and 4 bases at J, with 17 bases in the middle. The CDR3 totals 15 residues. From germline, CDR1 is SNHLY and CDR2 FYNNEI. The CDR3 region is CASSLRGGGSETQYF. DNA for the CDR3: TGTGCCAGCAGTCTAAGGGGGGGCGGTTCAGAGACCCAGTACTTC. The full variable domain, rest sourced from reference TRBV2 and TRBJ2-5, is EPEVTQTPSHQVTQMGQEVILRCVPISNHLYFYWYRQILGQKVEFLVSFYNNEISEKSEIFDDQFSVERPDGSNFTLKIRSTKLEDSAMYFCASSLRGGGSETQYFGPGTRLLVL.

This chain joins TRBV6-6 and TRBJ2-7; D is ambiguous. This CDR3 region has 12 residues. Trimming removed 5 bases at V and 5 bases at J, with 10 bases between. The germline V gene encodes CDR1 MNHNY and CDR2 SVGAGI (reference sequence). CDR3 sequence reads: CASSRPRNEQYF. CDR3 sequence (DNA): TGTGCCAGCAGTCGACCGAGGAACGAGCAGTACTTC.

This clone was picked up one time. The chain combines TRBV18 with TRBJ2-1, with 9 bases lining up with TRBD1. Germline CDR1 reads KGHSH; CDR2 reads LQKENI. The junction had 17 bases not matched to a gene; V was cut back by 4 bases and J by 10 bases. The CDR3 totals 17 residues. The CDR3 loop is CASSLFSGTGNPQEQFF. CDR3 bases: TGTGCCAGCTCACTCTTTTCCGGGACAGGGAATCCTCAGGAGCAGTTCTTC.

This rearrangement joins TRBV6-4 to TRBJ2-3; D is perhaps TRBD1 (6 bases). Per germline, CDR1 MRHNA and CDR2 SNTAGT. CDR3 length: 13 amino acids. V was trimmed by 2 bases and J by 6 bases, leaving 9 bases between them. The CDR3: CASSDTGFDTQYF. CDR3 bases: TGTGCCAGCAGTGACACAGGGTTTGATACGCAGTATTTT.

V and J are TRBV19 and TRBJ1-2, with TRBD1 matching over 9 bases. This CDR3 has 12 residues. CDR1 and CDR2 (germline): LNHDA, SQIVND (reference sequence). V dropped 8 bases and J dropped 10; count of bases not matched to a gene: 8. The CDR3 loop is CASFPGQGHYTF. In nucleotides, the CDR3 is TGTGCCAGTTTCCCGGGACAGGGACACTACACCTTC.

The V gene is TRBV5-1, the J gene TRBJ1-4; D not certain. Germline-derived CDR1 and CDR2 are SGHRS and YFSETQ. The V end lost 1 base, the J end lost 7 bases, and 8 bases lay between the germline ends. The CDR3 sequence is 13 residues long. As DNA, the CDR3 is TGCGCCAGCAGCTTGAAAGGGAGTGAAAAACTGTTTTTT. Translation gives CASSLKGSEKLFF.

The chain employs TRBV30 and TRBJ1-2; D gene ambiguous. The CDR3 is 14 residues long. V shed 2 bases and J shed 4 bases, with 14 bases lying between them. CDR1 is GTSNPN and CDR2 is SVGIG in the germline V gene (reference sequence). The CDR3 sequence: CAWSNWQASYGYTF. The CDR3 nucleotides are TGTGCCTGGAGTAATTGGCAGGCCAGCTATGGCTACACCTTC.

The rearrangement uses TRBV5-6 and TRBJ1-6; the match to TRBD1 covers 8 bases. The length of the CDR3 is 14 residues. V dropped 1 base and J dropped 7; count of bases not matched to a gene: 1. Looked up from germline, CDR1 is SGHDT and CDR2 is YYEEEE. Written as DNA, the CDR3 is TGTGCCAGCAGCTTGCGGACAGGGAATTCACCCCTCCACTTT. Translated, it gives CASSLRTGNSPLHF.

The chain carries TRBV6-5 and TRBJ1-2; 9 positions match TRBD1. V shed 6 bases, J shed 3 bases, and the junction held 8 bases outside the gene matches. This CDR3 is 15 amino acids long. From germline, CDR1 is MNHEY and CDR2 SVGAGI. The CDR3 nucleotides read TGTGCCAGCAGACCTACAGGGGGCTCGGACTATGGCTACACCTTC. Protein product: CASRPTGGSDYGYTF.

V and J are TRBV7-9 and TRBJ1-5; 9 nucleotides match TRBD1. J gave up 4 bases and V 4 bases, and 5 bases lay outside the gene matches. The CDR3 length is 15 residues. Germline-derived CDR1 and CDR2 are SEHNR and FQNEAQ (reference sequence). The CDR3 DNA sequence: TGTGCCAGCAGCTCTTTCGGGACAGGGAATCAGCCCCAGCATTTT. It is translated as CASSSFGTGNQPQHF.

This sequence joins TRBV27 and TRBJ1-2; 9 bases agree with TRBD1. This CDR3 is 13 amino acids long. The V and J ends lost 7 bases and 6 bases, in that order; junction bases with no gene match: 6. Germline V gives CDR1 MNHEY, CDR2 SMNVEV (reference sequence). The CDR3 bases are TGTGCCAGCACCGCGACAGGGGGTAATGGCTACACCTTC. Translating it yields CASTATGGNGYTF.

The rearrangement links TRBV7-3 to TRBJ1-2, with D tentatively TRBD1 (6 bases). In germline, CDR1 is SGHTA, CDR2 FQGTGA. CDR3 length: 14 amino acids. V was clipped by 4 bases and J by 4 bases, with 13 bases between them. CDR3: CASSSNRVGYGYTF. The CDR3 coding sequence is TGTGCCAGCAGCTCAAACAGGGTGGGCTATGGCTACACCTTC.

This chain joins TRBV5-6 and TRBJ1-2, with D perhaps matching TRBD1 (5 bases). The CDR3 contains 13 residues. Germline CDR1 is SGHDT and CDR2 is YYEEEE. V lost 3 bases and J lost 5, with 11 bases in between. Here the CDR3 DNA reads TGTGCCAGCAGCTCGGCGGGGGGATATGGCTACACCTTC. This translates into CASSSAGGYGYTF.

The chain links TRBV9 to TRBJ2-1; 12 nucleotides agree with TRBD1. Trimming removed 1 base from V and 9 bases from J; junction bases left unmatched: 5. In germline, CDR1 is SGDLS, CDR2 YYNGEE. This CDR3 comprises 15 residues. The CDR3 here is CASSVRDRGRGEQFF. CDR3 coding DNA: TGTGCCAGCAGCGTACGGGACAGGGGGCGAGGTGAGCAGTTCTTC. Full variable domain (remainder filled in from reference TRBV9 and TRBJ2-1): DSGVTQTPKHLITATGQRVTLRCSPRSGDLSVYWYQQSLDQGLQFLIQYYNGEERAKGNILERFSAQQFPDLHSELNLSSLELGDSALYFCASSVRDRGRGEQFFGPGTRLTVL.

The CDR3, as DNA: TGTGCCAGTTCGGGGGGGGCCAACGTCCTGACTTTC. This gives the protein CASSGGANVLTF. The gene calls are TRBV6-6 and TRBJ2-6; possible D gene TRBD2, 5 bases. The germline V gene encodes CDR1 MNHNY and CDR2 SVGAGI (reference sequence). The CDR3 covers 12 residues. Trimming removed 9 bases at V and 4 bases at J, with 7 bases between.

The sample holds one count of this clone. The chain has TRBV27 and TRBJ1-5; D remains ambiguous. Trimming removed 0 bases from V and 4 bases from J, with 4 bases in between. The V gene's germline CDR1 is MNHEY and CDR2 SMNVEV (reference sequence). The length of the CDR3 is 13 residues. CDR3 region: CASSLSRNQPQHF. The CDR3 region has the DNA TGTGCCAGCAGTTTATCCAGGAATCAGCCCCAGCATTTT.

The chain links TRBV5-4 to TRBJ2-5; TRBD2 is a possible D gene (5 bases). Trimming shortened V by 4 bases and J by 2 bases, and 18 bases separated the two germline ends. The germline CDR1 and CDR2 sequences are SGHNT and YYREEE (reference sequence). The CDR3 has 16 amino acids. The CDR3 loop is CASSPRTHSTQETQYF. The CDR3 coding sequence is TGTGCCAGCAGCCCTCGGACTCATTCTACTCAAGAGACCCAGTACTTC.

This chain connects TRBV10-3 to TRBJ2-3, with D possibly matching TRBD1 (8 bases). The germline V gene has CDR1 ENHRY and CDR2 SYGVKD. The CDR3 is 13 amino acids. V was pared by 10 bases and J by 3 bases, with 14 bases between. CDR3 sequence (DNA): TGTGCCACCGGACAGGGAGGGACAGATACGCAGTATTTT. Protein sequence: CATGQGGTDTQYF.

Worth noting for this clone: Sequence at one end of the junction differs from germline and may be a read error. This chain uses TRBV6-1 with TRBJ2-4, with a possible D match to TRBD2 (5 bases). Germline lookup yields CDR1 MNHNS and CDR2 SASEGT. The CDR3 sequence is 14 residues long. The CDR3 DNA reads as TGTGCCAGCAGCGAAGTTCGGGGTAACGGCATTCAGTACTTC. Protein product: CASSEVRGNGIQYF.

The V gene is TRBV5-1, the J gene TRBJ2-5; 8 positions agree with TRBD2. The V gene's germline CDR1 is SGHRS and CDR2 YFSETQ. The length of the CDR3 is 15 residues. V shed 7 bases and J 4 bases; nucleotides not matched to a gene: 12. CDR3 DNA: TGCGCCAGCGCCCGGGAGGGGAGATCGTTAGAGACCCAGTACTTC. Amino acids: CASAREGRSLETQYF.